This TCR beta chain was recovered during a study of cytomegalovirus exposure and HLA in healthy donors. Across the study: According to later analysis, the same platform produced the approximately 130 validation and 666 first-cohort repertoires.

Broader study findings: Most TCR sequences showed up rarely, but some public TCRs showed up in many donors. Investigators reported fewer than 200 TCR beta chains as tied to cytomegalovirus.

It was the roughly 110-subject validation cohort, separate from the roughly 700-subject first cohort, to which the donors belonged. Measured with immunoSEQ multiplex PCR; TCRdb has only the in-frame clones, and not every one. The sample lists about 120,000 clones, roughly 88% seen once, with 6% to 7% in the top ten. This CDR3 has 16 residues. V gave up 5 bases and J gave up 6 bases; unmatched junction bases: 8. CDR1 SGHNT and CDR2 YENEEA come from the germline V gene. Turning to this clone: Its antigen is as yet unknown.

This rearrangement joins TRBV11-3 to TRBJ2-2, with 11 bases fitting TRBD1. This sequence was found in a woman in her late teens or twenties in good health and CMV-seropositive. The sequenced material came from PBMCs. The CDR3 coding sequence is TGTGCCAGCAGCCAGGGGGGGACAGGGGGTCCCGGGGAGCTGTTTTTT. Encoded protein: CASSQGGTGGPGELFF.